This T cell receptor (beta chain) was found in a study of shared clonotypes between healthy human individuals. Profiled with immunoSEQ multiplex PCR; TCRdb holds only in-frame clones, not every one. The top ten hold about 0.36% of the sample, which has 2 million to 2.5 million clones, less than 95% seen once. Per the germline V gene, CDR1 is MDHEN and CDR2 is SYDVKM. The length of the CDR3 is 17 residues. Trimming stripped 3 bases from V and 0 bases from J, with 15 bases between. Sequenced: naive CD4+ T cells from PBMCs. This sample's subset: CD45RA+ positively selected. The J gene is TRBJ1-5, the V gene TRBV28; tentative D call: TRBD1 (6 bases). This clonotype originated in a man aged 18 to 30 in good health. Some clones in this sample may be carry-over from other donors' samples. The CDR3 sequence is CASSFPRGQLSNQPQHF. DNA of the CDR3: TGTGCCAGCAGTTTCCCCCGGGGACAACTTAGCAATCAGCCCCAGCATTTT.